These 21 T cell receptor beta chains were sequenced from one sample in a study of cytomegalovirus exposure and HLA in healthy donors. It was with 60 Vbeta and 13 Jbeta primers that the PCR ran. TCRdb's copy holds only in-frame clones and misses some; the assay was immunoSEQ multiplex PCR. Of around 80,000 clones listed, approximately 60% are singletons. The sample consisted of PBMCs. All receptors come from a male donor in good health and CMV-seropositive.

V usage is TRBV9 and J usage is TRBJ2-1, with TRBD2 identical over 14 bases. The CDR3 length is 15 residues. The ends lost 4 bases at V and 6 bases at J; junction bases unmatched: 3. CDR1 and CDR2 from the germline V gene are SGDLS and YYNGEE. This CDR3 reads CASSPTSGRANEQFF. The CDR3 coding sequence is TGTGCCAGCAGCCCGACTAGCGGGAGGGCCAATGAGCAGTTCTTC.

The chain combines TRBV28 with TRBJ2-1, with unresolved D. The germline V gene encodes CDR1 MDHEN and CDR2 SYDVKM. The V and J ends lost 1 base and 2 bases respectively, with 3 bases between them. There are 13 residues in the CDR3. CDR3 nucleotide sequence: TGTGCCAGCAGTTTATCGGCCTACAATGAGCAGTTCTTC. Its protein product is CASSLSAYNEQFF.

The CDR3 coding sequence is TGTGCCAGCAGGATAGCGGGAGGCCCCCGTTATTACGAGCAGTACTTC. Amino acid sequence: CASRIAGGPRYYEQYF. The gene calls are TRBV2 and TRBJ2-7; TRBD2 agrees at 10 bases. This CDR3 has 16 amino acids. J was trimmed by 4 bases and V by 6 bases; bases with no gene match: 12. Germline CDR1 and CDR2: SNHLY and FYNNEI.

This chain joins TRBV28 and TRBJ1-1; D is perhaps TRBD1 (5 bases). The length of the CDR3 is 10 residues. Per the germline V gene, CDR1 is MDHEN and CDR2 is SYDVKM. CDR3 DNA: TGTGCTTCCGGAGGGGCCGAAGCTTTCTTT. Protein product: CASGGAEAFF.

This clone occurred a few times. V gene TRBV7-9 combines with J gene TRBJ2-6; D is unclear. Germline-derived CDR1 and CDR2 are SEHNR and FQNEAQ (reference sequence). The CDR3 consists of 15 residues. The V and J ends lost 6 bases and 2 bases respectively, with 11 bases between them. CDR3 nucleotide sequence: TGTGCCAGCAGTCCAAACGGAGCTGGGGCCAACGTCCTGACTTTC. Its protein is CASSPNGAGANVLTF.

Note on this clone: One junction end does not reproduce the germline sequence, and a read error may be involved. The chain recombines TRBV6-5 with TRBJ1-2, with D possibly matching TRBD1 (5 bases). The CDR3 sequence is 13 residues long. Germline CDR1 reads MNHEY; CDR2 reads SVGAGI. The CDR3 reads CVSARGWDYGYTF. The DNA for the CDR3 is TGTGTCAGCGCCCGGGGGTGGGACTATGGCTACACCTTC.

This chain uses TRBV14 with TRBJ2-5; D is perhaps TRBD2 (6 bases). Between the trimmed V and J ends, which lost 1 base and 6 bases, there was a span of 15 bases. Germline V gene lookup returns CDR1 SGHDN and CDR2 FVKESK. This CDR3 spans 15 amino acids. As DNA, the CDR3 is TGTGCCAGCAGCCAAGTGCGGGAAGTGTGGCAGACCCAGTACTTC. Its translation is CASSQVREVWQTQYF.

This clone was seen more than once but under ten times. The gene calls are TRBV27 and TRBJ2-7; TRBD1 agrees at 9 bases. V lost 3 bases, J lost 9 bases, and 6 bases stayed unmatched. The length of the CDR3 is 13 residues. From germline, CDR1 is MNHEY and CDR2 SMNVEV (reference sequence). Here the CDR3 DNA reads TGTGCCAGCAGTTTGTCCACAGGGGGCGGGCAGTACTTC. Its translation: CASSLSTGGGQYF.

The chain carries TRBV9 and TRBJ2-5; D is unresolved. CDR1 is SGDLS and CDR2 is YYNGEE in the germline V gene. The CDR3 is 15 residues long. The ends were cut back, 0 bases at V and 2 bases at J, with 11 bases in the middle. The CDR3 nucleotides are TGTGCCAGCAGCGTAGCGAGAGGCGCTCAAGAGACCCAGTACTTC. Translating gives CASSVARGAQETQYF.

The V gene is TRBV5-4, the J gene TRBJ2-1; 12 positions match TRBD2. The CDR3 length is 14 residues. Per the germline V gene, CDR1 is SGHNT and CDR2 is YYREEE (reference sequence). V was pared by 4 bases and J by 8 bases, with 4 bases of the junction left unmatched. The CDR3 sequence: CASSPGLAGYEQFF. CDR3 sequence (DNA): TGTGCCAGCAGCCCGGGACTAGCGGGCTATGAGCAGTTCTTC.

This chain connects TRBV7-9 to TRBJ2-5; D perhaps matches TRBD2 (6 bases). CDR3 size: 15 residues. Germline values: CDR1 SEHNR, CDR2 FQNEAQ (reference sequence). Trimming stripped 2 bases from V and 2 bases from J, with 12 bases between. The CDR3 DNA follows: TGTGCCAGCAGCTTAAAGGTAGCGGAACAAGAGACCCAGTACTTC. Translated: CASSLKVAEQETQYF.

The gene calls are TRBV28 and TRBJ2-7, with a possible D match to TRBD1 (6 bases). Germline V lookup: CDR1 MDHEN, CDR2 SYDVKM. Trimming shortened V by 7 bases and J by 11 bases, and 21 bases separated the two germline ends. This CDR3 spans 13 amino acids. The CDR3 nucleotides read TGTGCCAGCAATCGACAAGGGGGTGAGGCTGAGTACTTC. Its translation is CASNRQGGEAEYF.

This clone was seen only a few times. This CDR3 reads CASSQAPPWTATNTEAFF. CDR3 in DNA: TGCGCCAGCAGCCAAGCACCCCCCTGGACAGCGACAAACACTGAAGCTTTCTTT. The V gene is TRBV4-1, the J gene TRBJ1-1; a possible D gene is TRBD1 (6 bases). There are 18 residues in the CDR3. Looked up from germline, CDR1 is MGHRA and CDR2 is YSYEKL. Trimming pared 1 base from V and 2 bases from J, leaving 20 bases between.

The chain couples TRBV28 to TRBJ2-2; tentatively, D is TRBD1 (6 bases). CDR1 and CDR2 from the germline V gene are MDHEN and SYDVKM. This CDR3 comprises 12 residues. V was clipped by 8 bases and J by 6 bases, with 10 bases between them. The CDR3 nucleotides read TGTGCCAGCCGAGGGGGAGCCGGGGAGCTGTTTTTT. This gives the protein CASRGGAGELFF.

CDR3 loop: CASSSQGGANEKLFF. As DNA, the CDR3 is TGTGCCAGCAGCTCCCAGGGAGGGGCTAATGAAAAACTGTTTTTT. V gene TRBV7-2 combines with J gene TRBJ1-4; TRBD1 is a possible D gene (5 bases). CDR1 is SGHTA, CDR2 FQGNSA, per germline. The length of the CDR3 is 15 residues. Trimming cost V 4 bases and J 3 bases, with 12 bases left between them.

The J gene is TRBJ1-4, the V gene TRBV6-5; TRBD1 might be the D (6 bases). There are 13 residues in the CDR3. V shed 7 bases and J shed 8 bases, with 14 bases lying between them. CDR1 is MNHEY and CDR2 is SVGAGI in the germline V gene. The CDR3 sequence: CASTRTVGEKLFF. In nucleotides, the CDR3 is TGTGCCAGCACCAGGACAGTTGGCGAAAAACTGTTTTTT.

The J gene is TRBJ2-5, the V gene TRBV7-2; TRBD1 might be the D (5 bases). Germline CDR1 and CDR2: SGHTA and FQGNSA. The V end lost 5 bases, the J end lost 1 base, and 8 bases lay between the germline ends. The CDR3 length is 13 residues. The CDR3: CASSRTLQETQYF. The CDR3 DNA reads TGTGCCAGCAGCCGGACACTCCAAGAGACCCAGTACTTC.

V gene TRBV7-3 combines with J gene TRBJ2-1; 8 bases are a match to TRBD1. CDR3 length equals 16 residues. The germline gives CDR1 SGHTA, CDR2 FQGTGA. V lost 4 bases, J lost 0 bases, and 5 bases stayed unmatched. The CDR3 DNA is TGTGCCAGCAGCTCCCACAGGGGGAGCTCCTACAATGAGCAGTTCTTC. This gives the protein CASSSHRGSSYNEQFF.

This CDR3 is CASSRDRTYEQYF. DNA for the CDR3: TGTGCCAGCAGTCGGGACAGAACCTACGAGCAGTACTTC. The chain recombines TRBV7-8 with TRBJ2-7; 7 bases line up with TRBD1. V shed 6 bases and J 2 bases; nucleotides not matched to a gene: 4. The CDR3 loop spans 13 amino acids. Germline assignment: CDR1 SGHVS and CDR2 FQNEAQ.

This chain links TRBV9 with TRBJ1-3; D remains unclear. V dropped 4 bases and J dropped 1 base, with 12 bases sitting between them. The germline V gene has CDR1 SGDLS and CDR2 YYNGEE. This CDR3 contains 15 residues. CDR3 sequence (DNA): TGTGCCAGCAGCCCATCCCCAGGTTCTGGAAACACCATATATTTT. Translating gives CASSPSPGSGNTIYF.

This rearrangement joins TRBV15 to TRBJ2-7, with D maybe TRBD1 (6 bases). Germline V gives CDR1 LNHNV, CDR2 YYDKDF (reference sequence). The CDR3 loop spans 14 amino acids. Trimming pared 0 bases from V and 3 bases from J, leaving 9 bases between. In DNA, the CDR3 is TGTGCCACCAGCAGAGACAGGGGAAGCTACGAGCAGTACTTC. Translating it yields CATSRDRGSYEQYF.